What follows are 25 T cell receptor beta chains derived from one specimen sequenced in a study of blood T cell repertoires in COVID-19. The method was immunoSEQ multiplex PCR; TCRdb's version includes in-frame clones alone and lacks a portion of them. Here the sample spans some 330,000 clones, 92% being singletons. Sequencing was done on a sample of PBMCs or T cells enriched from blood (not recorded which). The source of these receptors is a young woman who had recovered from COVID-19.

V and J are TRBV4-2 and TRBJ1-2; TRBD1 aligns across 9 bases. The germline V gene has CDR1 LGHNA and CDR2 YNFKEQ. The CDR3 is 17 residues long. V shed 3 bases, J shed 5 bases, and the junction held 13 bases outside the gene matches. DNA of the CDR3: TGTGCCAGCAGCCATACAGGGGGCGCAAAGGTTGGATATGGCTACACCTTC. Protein sequence: CASSHTGGAKVGYGYTF.

The chain employs TRBV4-3 and TRBJ2-1, with D tentatively TRBD2 (6 bases). Trimming removed 8 bases at V and 8 bases at J, with 19 bases between. Germline V gives CDR1 LGHNA, CDR2 YSLEER. The CDR3 runs to 14 residues. Written as DNA, the CDR3 is TGCGCCAGCTGGGAGGACTGGACCCGCGATGAGCAGTTCTTC. It codes for CASWEDWTRDEQFF.

The rearrangement uses TRBV28 and TRBJ2-5, with 7 bases aligning to TRBD2. V was clipped by 5 bases and J by 4 bases; unmatched bases: 7. The CDR3 is 14 amino acids. Germline CDR1 reads MDHEN; CDR2 reads SYDVKM. CDR3 loop: CASSPAVAGETQYF. The CDR3 bases are TGTGCCAGCAGTCCCGCCGTAGCGGGAGAGACCCAGTACTTC.

This clone was counted a single time. The chain has TRBV28 and TRBJ1-1, with D possibly TRBD1 on 5 matching bases. With 6 bases removed from V and 3 bases from J, the gap between germline ends came to 17 bases. The CDR3 sequence is 15 residues long. The germline V gene has CDR1 MDHEN and CDR2 SYDVKM. The CDR3 loop reads CASRGVSGGDTEAFF. DNA for the CDR3: TGTGCCAGCAGGGGGGTATCCGGCGGGGACACTGAAGCTTTCTTT. The whole variable domain, remainder taken from reference TRBV28 and TRBJ1-1, is DVKVTQSSRYLVKRTGEKVFLECVQDMDHENMFWYRQDPGLGLRLIYFSYDVKMKEKGDIPEGYSVSREKKERFSLILESASTNQTSMYLCASRGVSGGDTEAFFGQGTRLTVV.

The chain recombines TRBV28 with TRBJ2-6, with 7 nucleotides matching TRBD1. CDR1 is MDHEN and CDR2 is SYDVKM in the germline V gene. V shed 5 bases and J 2 bases; nucleotides not matched to a gene: 6. The CDR3 has 16 amino acids. Here the CDR3 reads CASSPEDRAGANVLTF. For the CDR3, the DNA is TGTGCCAGCAGTCCCGAAGACAGGGCTGGGGCCAACGTCCTGACTTTC.

The V call is TRBV9, the J call TRBJ2-5; possibly TRBD1 for D (5 bases). The ends were cut back, 2 bases at V and 4 bases at J, with 15 bases in the middle. The CDR3 covers 15 residues. From germline, CDR1 is SGDLS and CDR2 YYNGEE. CDR3 bases: TGTGCCAGCAGCGTGACGCAGGGCATGGGAGAGACCCAGTACTTC. Translation: CASSVTQGMGETQYF.

This clone appeared a single time. The chain links TRBV18 to TRBJ1-6, with D tentatively TRBD1 (6 bases). V shed 2 bases and J shed 7 bases, with 12 bases lying between them. The CDR3 has 15 residues. The germline gives CDR1 KGHSH, CDR2 LQKENI. In nucleotides, the CDR3 is TGTGCCAGCTCACCATCGAGCAGGGGAAATTCACCCCTCCACTTT. Encoded protein: CASSPSSRGNSPLHF.

The chain joins TRBV5-6 to TRBJ2-1; no reliable D call. Trimming removed 0 bases from V and 1 base from J, with 5 bases in between. The length of the CDR3 is 14 residues. The germline gives CDR1 SGHDT, CDR2 YYEEEE. The CDR3 reads CASSLGESYNEQFF. The CDR3, as DNA: TGTGCCAGCAGCTTGGGAGAGTCCTACAATGAGCAGTTCTTC.

V and J are TRBV9 and TRBJ1-1; the D gene is possibly TRBD1 (6 bases). The CDR3 runs to 23 residues. The V gene's germline CDR1 is SGDLS and CDR2 YYNGEE. Trimming removed 1 base at V and 1 base at J, with 35 bases between. CDR3 bases: TGTGCCAGCAGCGTAAGGCCCCATGGCAGGGGACTATCCGGGCGCTACGAGAACACTGAAGCTTTCTTT. Its translation: CASSVRPHGRGLSGRYENTEAFF.

The J gene is TRBJ2-2, the V gene TRBV20-1, with 9 positions matching TRBD1. CDR3 length: 11 residues. CDR1 DFQATT and CDR2 SNEGSKA come from the germline V gene (reference sequence). DNA for the CDR3: TGCAGACAGGGGGCCCCCGGGGAGCTGTTTTTT. This gives the protein CRQGAPGELFF.

The chain combines TRBV2 with TRBJ2-2; tentative D call: TRBD1 (5 bases). V lost 5 bases to trimming and J lost 0 bases, with 10 bases between them. CDR1 and CDR2 (germline): SNHLY, FYNNEI. The CDR3 totals 15 residues. CDR3: CASSYDRTNTGELFF. The CDR3 DNA reads as TGTGCCAGCAGTTATGACAGAACGAACACCGGGGAGCTGTTTTTT.

The gene calls are TRBV6-5 and TRBJ2-7; 14 bases match TRBD2. Trimming removed 6 bases from V and 3 bases from J; junction bases left unmatched: 4. CDR1 and CDR2 from the germline V gene are MNHEY and SVGAGI. The CDR3 spans 15 residues. CDR3 protein: CASSRTSGRYYEQYF. The CDR3 DNA reads TGTGCCAGCAGCAGGACTAGCGGGAGGTACTACGAGCAGTACTTC.

This chain links TRBV28 with TRBJ1-1; TRBD1 agrees at 7 bases. V was clipped by 2 bases and J by 6 bases; unmatched bases: 9. Germline V CDR1 and CDR2: MDHEN, SYDVKM. There are 15 residues in the CDR3. DNA of the CDR3: TGTGCCAGCAGTTTACCCTCAGGGGGGTGGGCTGAAGCTTTCTTT. Translation: CASSLPSGGWAEAFF. The full variable domain, rest sourced from reference TRBV28 and TRBJ1-1, is DVKVTQSSRYLVKRTGEKVFLECVQDMDHENMFWYRQDPGLGLRLIYFSYDVKMKEKGDIPEGYSVSREKKERFSLILESASTNQTSMYLCASSLPSGGWAEAFFGQGTRLTVV.

This clone was observed at least ten times. The chain has TRBV4-2 and TRBJ2-1; 10 bases are shared with TRBD2. The junction had 4 bases not matched to a gene; V was cut back by 0 bases and J by 8 bases. CDR1 LGHNA and CDR2 YNFKEQ come from the germline V gene. The CDR3 runs 15 residues. Written as DNA, the CDR3 is TGTGCCAGCAGCCAAGATCCTAGCGGGGGCTATGAGCAGTTCTTC. This gives the protein CASSQDPSGGYEQFF.

The J gene is TRBJ2-7, the V gene TRBV27; 7 bases are a match to TRBD1. V was clipped by 5 bases and J by 3 bases; unmatched bases: 7. The CDR3 contains 14 residues. The V gene's germline CDR1 is MNHEY and CDR2 SMNVEV (reference sequence). The CDR3 spells CASSPKGALYEQYF. CDR3 sequence (DNA): TGTGCCAGCAGTCCTAAGGGGGCCCTCTACGAGCAGTACTTC.

This chain links TRBV28 with TRBJ1-1; 7 bases align to TRBD1. The ends lost 7 bases at V and 1 base at J; junction bases unmatched: 6. Germline assignment: CDR1 MDHEN and CDR2 SYDVKM. The CDR3 totals 14 residues. The CDR3 sequence is CASTSGGGNTEAFF. In DNA, the CDR3 is TGTGCCAGCACCTCAGGGGGTGGGAACACTGAAGCTTTCTTT.

A single count supports this clone. This chain links TRBV7-8 with TRBJ1-5; maybe TRBD1 (5 bases). V shed 5 bases and J shed 2 bases, with 19 bases lying between them. This CDR3 has 17 residues. The V gene's germline CDR1 is SGHVS and CDR2 FQNEAQ. In DNA, the CDR3 is TGTGCCAGCAGCCAACTGGGGCGGGGTAAACGCAATCAGCCCCAGCATTTT. Its translation is CASSQLGRGKRNQPQHF.

This CDR3 reads CASSILAGGHEQYF. CDR3 bases: TGTGCCAGCAGCATCCTAGCGGGAGGGCACGAGCAGTACTTC. The chain combines TRBV21-1 with TRBJ2-7; the table's TRBD2 call for D was not verified on the DNA. TRBV21-1 is annotated as a pseudogene. The CDR3 has 14 amino acids.

The V call is TRBV27, the J call TRBJ2-1; D perhaps matches TRBD2 (5 bases). The CDR3 runs to 15 residues. V lost 3 bases to trimming and J lost 8 bases, with 17 bases between them. CDR1 MNHEY and CDR2 SMNVEV come from the germline V gene (reference sequence). The CDR3 here is CASSFFRGIEHEQFF. The CDR3 region has the DNA TGTGCCAGCAGTTTTTTCCGGGGAATTGAACATGAGCAGTTCTTC.

CDR3 sequence reads: CASMTLPLYEQYF. The DNA of the CDR3 is TGTGCCAGCATGACCCTACCACTATACGAGCAGTACTTC. This chain connects TRBV28 to TRBJ2-7; D call uncertain. CDR1 MDHEN and CDR2 SYDVKM come from the germline V gene. V lost 7 bases and J 4 bases, leaving 14 bases between the germline ends. This CDR3 spans 13 amino acids.

The V gene is TRBV4-1, the J gene TRBJ1-1, with TRBD1 matching over 10 bases. The CDR3 has 14 amino acids. CDR1 is MGHRA, CDR2 YSYEKL, per germline. With V trimmed by 3 bases and J by 5 bases, 3 bases remained unmatched. The CDR3 protein is CASSHRDRGTEAFF. The CDR3 nucleotides are TGCGCCAGCAGCCACCGGGACAGGGGAACTGAAGCTTTCTTT.

V usage is TRBV29-1 and J usage is TRBJ2-2, with 7 positions matching TRBD1. V was clipped by 7 bases and J by 8 bases; unmatched bases: 13. From germline, CDR1 is SQVTM and CDR2 ANQGSEA. There are 14 residues in the CDR3. The CDR3 spells CSARTGAEKGELFF. The CDR3, as DNA: TGCAGCGCCAGAACAGGGGCCGAAAAAGGGGAGCTGTTTTTT.

The V and J genes are TRBV28 and TRBJ1-1; D is perhaps TRBD1 (6 bases). The V gene lost 11 bases and the J gene lost 4 bases, with 20 bases spanning the gap. The germline V gene encodes CDR1 MDHEN and CDR2 SYDVKM. The CDR3 has 14 residues. The CDR3 DNA sequence: TGTGCCTCCAAGGGGGGGGGCGCAGGCACTGAAGCTTTCTTT. This sequence encodes CASKGGGAGTEAFF.

The chain is built from TRBV7-2 and TRBJ2-7, with D perhaps TRBD1 (7 bases). Germline values: CDR1 SGHTA, CDR2 FQGNSA. CDR3 length: 14 residues. The V end was cut by 3 bases, the J end by 3 bases, with 12 bases between. The CDR3 DNA reads TGTGCCAGCAGCTTGCGGGACAGTGGCTACGAGCAGTACTTC. Its translation is CASSLRDSGYEQYF.

The chain uses TRBV7-2 and TRBJ2-1; D ambiguous. CDR3 length: 13 residues. Germline V gives CDR1 SGHTA, CDR2 FQGNSA. V was shortened by 5 bases and J by 9 bases, with 14 bases between the two germline ends. The CDR3 nucleotides are TGTGCCAGCAGCCACGTCGGGTCCGGTGAGCAGTTCTTC. This sequence encodes CASSHVGSGEQFF.